Listed here is a single T cell receptor (beta chain). Trimming shortened V by 0 bases and J by 1 base, and 9 bases separated the two germline ends. Germline assignment: CDR1 SGHAT and CDR2 FQNNGV. The CDR3 consists of 15 residues. As processed by the authors: Estimation of nucleated cell counts was performed using reference gene primer amplification. TCRdb's table, derived via immunoSEQ multiplex PCR, lists solely in-frame clones and lacks some. That table furnishes V, J and clone size, whereas the DNA furnished D and trimming. The sample shows about 160,000 clones, approximately 80% of them seen only once. The sample comes from a study of blood T cell repertoires in COVID-19.

Specimen: peripheral blood. The receptor was isolated from a man aged 55 to 70 with acute or convalescent COVID-19. The chain links TRBV11-2 to TRBJ1-1; D is uncertain. The CDR3 coding sequence is TGTGCCAGCAGCTTAGATAGAGGTGGGAACACTGAAGCTTTCTTT. It yields the protein CASSLDRGGNTEAFF.